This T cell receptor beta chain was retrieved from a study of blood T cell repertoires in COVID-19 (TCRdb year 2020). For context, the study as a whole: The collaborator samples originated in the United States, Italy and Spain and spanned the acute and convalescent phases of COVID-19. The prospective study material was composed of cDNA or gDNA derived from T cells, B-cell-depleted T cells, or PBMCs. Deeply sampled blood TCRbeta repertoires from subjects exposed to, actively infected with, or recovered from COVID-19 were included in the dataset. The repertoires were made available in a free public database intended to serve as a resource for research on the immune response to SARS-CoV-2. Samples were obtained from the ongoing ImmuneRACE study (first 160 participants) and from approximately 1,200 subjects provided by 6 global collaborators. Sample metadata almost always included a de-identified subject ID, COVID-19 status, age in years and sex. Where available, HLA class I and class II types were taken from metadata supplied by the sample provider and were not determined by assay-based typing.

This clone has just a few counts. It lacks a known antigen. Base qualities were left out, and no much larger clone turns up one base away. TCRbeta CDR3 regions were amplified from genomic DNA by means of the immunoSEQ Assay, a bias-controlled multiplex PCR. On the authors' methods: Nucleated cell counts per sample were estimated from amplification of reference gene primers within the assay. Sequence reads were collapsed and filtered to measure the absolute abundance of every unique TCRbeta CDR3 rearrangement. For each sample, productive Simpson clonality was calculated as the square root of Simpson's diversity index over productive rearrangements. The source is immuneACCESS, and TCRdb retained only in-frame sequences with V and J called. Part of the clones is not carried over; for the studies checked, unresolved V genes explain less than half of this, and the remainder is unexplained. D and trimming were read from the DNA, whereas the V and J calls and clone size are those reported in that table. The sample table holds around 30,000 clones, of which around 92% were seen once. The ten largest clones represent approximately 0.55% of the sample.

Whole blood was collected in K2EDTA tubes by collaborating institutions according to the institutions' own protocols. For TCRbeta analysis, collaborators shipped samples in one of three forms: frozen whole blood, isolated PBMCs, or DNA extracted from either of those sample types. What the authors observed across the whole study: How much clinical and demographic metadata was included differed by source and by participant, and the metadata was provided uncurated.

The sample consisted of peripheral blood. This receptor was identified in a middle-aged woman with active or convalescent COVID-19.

The CDR3 protein is CSALSDTQYF. The DNA is TGCAGTGCTCTTTCGGATACGCAGTATTTT. The chain links TRBV20-1 with TRBJ2-3; no D gene call is confident. The germline V gene (reference sequence) gives CDR1 as DFQATT and CDR2 as SNEGSKA. V gives up 5 bases and J gives up 6 bases, and the segment between their germline ends measures 6 bases. The CDR3 has 10 amino acids, counting the end cysteine and phenylalanine. The DNA shown is the 30-base CDR3, in frame from base 1.